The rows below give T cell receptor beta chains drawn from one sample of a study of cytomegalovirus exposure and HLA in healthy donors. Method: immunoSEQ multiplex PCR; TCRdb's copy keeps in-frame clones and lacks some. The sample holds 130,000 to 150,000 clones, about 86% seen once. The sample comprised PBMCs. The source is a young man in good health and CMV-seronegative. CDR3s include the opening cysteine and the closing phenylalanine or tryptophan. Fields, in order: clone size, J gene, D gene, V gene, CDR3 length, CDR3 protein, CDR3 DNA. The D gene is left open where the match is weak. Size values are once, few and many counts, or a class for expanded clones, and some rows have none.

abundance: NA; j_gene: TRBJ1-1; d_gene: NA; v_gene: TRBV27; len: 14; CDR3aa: CASSFRDLNTEAFF; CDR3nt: TGTGCCAGCAGTTTCAGGGATCTTAACACTGAAGCTTTCTTT
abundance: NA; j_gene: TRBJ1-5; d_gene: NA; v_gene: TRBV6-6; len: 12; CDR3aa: CASSYGGQPQHF; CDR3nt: TGTGCCAGCAGTTACGGGGGGCAGCCCCAGCATTTT
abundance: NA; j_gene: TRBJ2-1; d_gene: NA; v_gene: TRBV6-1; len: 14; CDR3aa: CASTDWSSYNEQFF; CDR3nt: TGTGCCAGCACCGACTGGAGCTCCTACAATGAGCAGTTCTTC
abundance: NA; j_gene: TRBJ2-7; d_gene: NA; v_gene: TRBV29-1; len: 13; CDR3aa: CSAWGGQDYEQYF; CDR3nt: TGCAGCGCCTGGGGGGGCCAAGATTACGAGCAGTACTTC
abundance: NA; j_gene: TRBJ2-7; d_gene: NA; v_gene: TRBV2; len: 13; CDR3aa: CASSWAGSYEQYF; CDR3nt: TGTGCCAGCAGTTGGGCGGGCTCCTACGAGCAGTACTTC
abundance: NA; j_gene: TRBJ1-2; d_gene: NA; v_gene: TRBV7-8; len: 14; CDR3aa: CASSTRELNYGYTF; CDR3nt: TGTGCCAGCAGTACCAGGGAACTGAACTATGGCTACACCTTC
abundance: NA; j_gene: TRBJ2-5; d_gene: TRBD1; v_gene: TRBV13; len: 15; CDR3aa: CASSSTGFGQETQYF; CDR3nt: TGTGCCAGCAGCTCGACAGGGTTCGGCCAAGAGACCCAGTACTTC
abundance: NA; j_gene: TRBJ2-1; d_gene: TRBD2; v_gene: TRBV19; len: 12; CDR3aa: CASSIIAGNQFF; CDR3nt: TGTGCCAGTAGTATAATAGCGGGGAACCAGTTCTTC
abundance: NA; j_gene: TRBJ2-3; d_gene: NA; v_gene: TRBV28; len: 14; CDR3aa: CASLSWEKVDTQYF; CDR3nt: TGTGCCAGTCTATCCTGGGAGAAGGTAGATACGCAGTATTTT
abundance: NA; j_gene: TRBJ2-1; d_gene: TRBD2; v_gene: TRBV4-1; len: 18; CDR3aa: CASSQPKGGRDSYNEQFF; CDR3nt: TGCGCCAGCAGCCAACCGAAGGGAGGGAGAGACTCCTACAATGAGCAGTTCTTC
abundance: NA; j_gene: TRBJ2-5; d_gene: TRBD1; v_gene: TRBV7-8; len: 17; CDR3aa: CASSSSRDRGPQETQYF; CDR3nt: TGTGCCAGCAGCTCCTCCCGGGACAGGGGGCCCCAAGAGACCCAGTACTTC
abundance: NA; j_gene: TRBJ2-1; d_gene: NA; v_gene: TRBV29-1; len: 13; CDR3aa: CSVDGPRVNEQFF; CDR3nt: TGCAGCGTTGATGGGCCCAGGGTGAATGAGCAGTTCTTC
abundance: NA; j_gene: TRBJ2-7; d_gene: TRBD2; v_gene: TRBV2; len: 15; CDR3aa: CASSKLTSNPYEQYF; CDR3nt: TGTGCCAGCAGCAAGTTGACTAGCAACCCCTACGAGCAGTACTTC
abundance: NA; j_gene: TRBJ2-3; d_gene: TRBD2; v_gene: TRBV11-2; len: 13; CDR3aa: CASSQERGGTQYF; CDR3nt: TGTGCCAGCAGCCAGGAACGGGGGGGGACACAGTATTTT
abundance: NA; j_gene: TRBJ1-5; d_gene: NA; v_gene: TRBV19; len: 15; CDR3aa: CASSNRAGSSQPQHF; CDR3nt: TGTGCCAGTAGTAACAGGGCAGGTTCGAGTCAGCCCCAGCATTTT
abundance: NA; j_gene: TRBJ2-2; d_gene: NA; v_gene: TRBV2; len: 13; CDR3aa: CASALGGPGELFF; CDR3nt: TGTGCCAGCGCATTGGGGGGGCCCGGGGAGCTGTTTTTT
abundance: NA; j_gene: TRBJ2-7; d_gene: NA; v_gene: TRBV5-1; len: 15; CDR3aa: CASSSIQGSPYEQYF; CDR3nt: TGCGCCAGCAGCTCGATACAGGGTTCCCCTTACGAGCAGTACTTC
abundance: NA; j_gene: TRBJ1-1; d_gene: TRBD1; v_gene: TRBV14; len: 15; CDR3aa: CASSPRTGLNTEAFF; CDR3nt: TGTGCCAGCAGCCCTCGGACAGGACTGAACACTGAAGCTTTCTTT
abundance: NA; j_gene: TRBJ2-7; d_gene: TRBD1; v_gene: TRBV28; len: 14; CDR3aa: CASSSQTGGYEQYF; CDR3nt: TGTGCCAGCAGTTCCCAGACAGGGGGGTACGAGCAGTACTTC
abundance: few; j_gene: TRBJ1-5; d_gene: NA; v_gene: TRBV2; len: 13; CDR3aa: CAVRQNSNQPQHF; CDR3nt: TGTGCCGTTCGACAGAATAGCAATCAGCCCCAGCATTTT
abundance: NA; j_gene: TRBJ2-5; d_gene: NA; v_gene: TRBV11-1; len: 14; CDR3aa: CASSLNTGQETQYF; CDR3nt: TGTGCCAGCAGCTTAAATACGGGTCAAGAGACCCAGTACTTC
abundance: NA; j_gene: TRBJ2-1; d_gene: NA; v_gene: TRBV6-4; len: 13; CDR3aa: CASSSGGHNEQFF; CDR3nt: TGTGCCAGCAGTTCCGGGGGGCACAATGAGCAGTTCTTC
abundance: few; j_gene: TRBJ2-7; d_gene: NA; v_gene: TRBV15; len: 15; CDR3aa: CATSRDRASSYEQYF; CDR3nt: TGTGCCACCAGCAGAGATCGAGCAAGCTCCTACGAGCAGTACTTC
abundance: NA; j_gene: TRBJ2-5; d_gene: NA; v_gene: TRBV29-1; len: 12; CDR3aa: CSVPKGGETQYF; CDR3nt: TGCAGCGTTCCTAAGGGGGGGGAGACCCAGTACTTC
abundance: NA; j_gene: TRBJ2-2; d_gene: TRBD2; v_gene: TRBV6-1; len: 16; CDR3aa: CASSETLGTRTGELFF; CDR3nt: TGTGCCAGCAGTGAAACATTAGGGACTAGAACCGGGGAGCTGTTTTTT
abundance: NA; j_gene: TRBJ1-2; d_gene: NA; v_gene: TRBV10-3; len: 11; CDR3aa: CAISEGRRYTF; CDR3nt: TGTGCCATCAGTGAGGGGCGCCGCTACACCTTC
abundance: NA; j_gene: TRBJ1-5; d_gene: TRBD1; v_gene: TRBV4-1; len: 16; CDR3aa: CASSQELQGANQPQHF; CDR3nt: TGCGCCAGCAGCCAAGAACTACAGGGGGCAAATCAGCCCCAGCATTTT
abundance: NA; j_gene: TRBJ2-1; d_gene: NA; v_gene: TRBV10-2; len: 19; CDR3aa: CASSEKGGIGPPGDNEQFF; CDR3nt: TGCGCCAGCAGTGAGAAGGGCGGGATAGGCCCTCCGGGGGACAATGAGCAGTTCTTC
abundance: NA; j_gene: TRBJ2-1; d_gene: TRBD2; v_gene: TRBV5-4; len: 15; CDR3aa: CASSPSGSTYNEQFF; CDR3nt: TGTGCCAGCAGCCCGAGCGGGAGCACCTACAATGAGCAGTTCTTC
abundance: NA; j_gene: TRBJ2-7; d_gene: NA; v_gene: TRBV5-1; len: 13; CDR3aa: CASSPWQDYEQYF; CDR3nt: TGCGCCAGCAGCCCGTGGCAAGACTACGAGCAGTACTTC
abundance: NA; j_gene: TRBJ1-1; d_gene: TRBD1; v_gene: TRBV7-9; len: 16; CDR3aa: CASSLGDRVPNTEAFF; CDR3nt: TGTGCCAGCAGCTTAGGGGACAGGGTTCCGAACACTGAAGCTTTCTTT
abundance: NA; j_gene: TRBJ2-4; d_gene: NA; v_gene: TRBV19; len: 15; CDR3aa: CASTGRAGARNIQYF; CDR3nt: TGTGCCAGTACTGGGAGGGCGGGGGCCAGAAACATTCAGTACTTC
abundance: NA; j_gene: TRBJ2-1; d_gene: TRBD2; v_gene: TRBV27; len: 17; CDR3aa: CASSPGGWGGQGNEQFF; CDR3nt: TGTGCCAGCAGTCCAGGCGGGTGGGGGGGTCAAGGGAATGAGCAGTTCTTC
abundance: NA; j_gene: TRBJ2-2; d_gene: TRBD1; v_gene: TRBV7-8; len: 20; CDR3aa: CASSLQRSVYRDRGTGELFF; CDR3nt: TGTGCCAGCAGCTTACAGAGGTCGGTTTACCGGGACAGGGGTACCGGGGAGCTGTTTTTT
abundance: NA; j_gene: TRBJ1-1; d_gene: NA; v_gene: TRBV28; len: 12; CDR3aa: CASKQGMAPAFF; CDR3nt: TGTGCCAGCAAGCAGGGGATGGCTCCAGCTTTCTTT
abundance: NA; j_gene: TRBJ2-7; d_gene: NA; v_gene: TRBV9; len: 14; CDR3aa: CASSVAVGPYEQYF; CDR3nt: TGTGCCAGCAGCGTAGCTGTGGGCCCCTACGAGCAGTACTTC
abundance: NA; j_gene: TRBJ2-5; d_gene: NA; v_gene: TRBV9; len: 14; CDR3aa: CASSVGAGLETQYF; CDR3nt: TGTGCCAGCAGCGTAGGGGCAGGGCTAGAGACCCAGTACTTC
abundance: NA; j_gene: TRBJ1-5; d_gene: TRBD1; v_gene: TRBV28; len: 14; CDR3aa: CASSPGQGNQPQHF; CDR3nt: TGTGCCAGCAGTCCGGGACAGGGCAATCAGCCCCAGCATTTT
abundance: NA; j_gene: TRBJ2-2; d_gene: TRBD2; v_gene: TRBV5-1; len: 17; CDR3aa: CASSLVSGRVNTGELFF; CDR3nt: TGCGCCAGCAGCTTGGTTAGCGGGAGGGTGAACACCGGGGAGCTGTTTTTT
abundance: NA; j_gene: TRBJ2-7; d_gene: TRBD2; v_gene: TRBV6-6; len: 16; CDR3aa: CASSQSRTSGRYEQYF; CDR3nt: TGTGCCAGCAGTCAATCTCGGACTAGCGGGAGGTACGAGCAGTACTTC
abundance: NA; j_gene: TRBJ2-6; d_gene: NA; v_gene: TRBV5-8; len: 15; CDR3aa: CASSLGLSGANVLTF; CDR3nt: TGTGCCAGCAGCCTAGGACTCTCTGGGGCCAACGTCCTGACTTTC
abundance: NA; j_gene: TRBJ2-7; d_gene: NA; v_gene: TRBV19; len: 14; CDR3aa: CATQRKGHPGEQYF; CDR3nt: TGTGCCACTCAACGAAAGGGGCACCCGGGCGAGCAGTACTTC
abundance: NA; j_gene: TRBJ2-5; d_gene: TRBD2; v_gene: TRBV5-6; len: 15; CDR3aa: CASSLEWGGQETQYF; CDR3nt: TGTGCCAGCAGCTTGGAATGGGGGGGCCAAGAGACCCAGTACTTC
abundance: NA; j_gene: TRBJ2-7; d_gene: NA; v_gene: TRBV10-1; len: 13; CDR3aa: CASSASSRYEQYF; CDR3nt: TGCGCCAGCAGTGCTAGTAGTCGCTACGAGCAGTACTTC
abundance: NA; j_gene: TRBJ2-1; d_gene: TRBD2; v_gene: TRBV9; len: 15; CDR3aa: CASSAGTSVYNEQFF; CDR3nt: TGTGCCAGCAGCGCCGGGACTAGCGTATACAATGAGCAGTTCTTC
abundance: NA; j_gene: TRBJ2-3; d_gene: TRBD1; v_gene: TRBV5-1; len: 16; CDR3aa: CASRGGQEIPTDTQYF; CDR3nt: TGCGCCAGCAGGGGCGGACAGGAGATTCCCACAGATACGCAGTATTTT
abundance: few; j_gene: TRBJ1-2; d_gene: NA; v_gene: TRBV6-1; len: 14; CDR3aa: CASVHLDSLYGYTF; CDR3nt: TGTGCCAGCGTCCATCTCGACAGCCTCTATGGCTACACCTTC
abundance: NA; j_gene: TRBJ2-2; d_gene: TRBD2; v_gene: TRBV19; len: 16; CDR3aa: CASSQGVSGYTGELFF; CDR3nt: TGTGCCAGTAGTCAGGGAGTTAGCGGGTACACCGGGGAGCTGTTTTTT
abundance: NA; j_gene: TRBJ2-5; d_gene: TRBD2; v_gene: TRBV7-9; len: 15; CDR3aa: CASSLAIWGGETQYF; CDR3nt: TGTGCCAGCAGCTTAGCTATATGGGGGGGAGAGACCCAGTACTTC
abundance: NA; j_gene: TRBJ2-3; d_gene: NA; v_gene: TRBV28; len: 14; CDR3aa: CASRQELGADTQYF; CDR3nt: TGTGCCAGCAGACAAGAACTAGGTGCAGATACGCAGTATTTT
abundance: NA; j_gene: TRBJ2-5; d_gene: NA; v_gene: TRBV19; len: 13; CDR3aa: CASSWGQGQTQYF; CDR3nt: TGTGCCAGTAGCTGGGGGCAGGGACAGACCCAGTACTTC
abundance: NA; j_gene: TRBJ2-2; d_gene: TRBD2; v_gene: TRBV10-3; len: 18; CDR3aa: CAISEFSLAGLNTGELFF; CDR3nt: TGTGCCATCAGTGAGTTTTCACTAGCGGGCCTGAACACCGGGGAGCTGTTTTTT
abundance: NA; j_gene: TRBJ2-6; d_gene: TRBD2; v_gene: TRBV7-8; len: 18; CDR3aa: CASSLLISGAAGANVLTF; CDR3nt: TGTGCCAGCAGCCTTCTTATAAGCGGGGCAGCTGGGGCCAACGTCCTGACTTTC
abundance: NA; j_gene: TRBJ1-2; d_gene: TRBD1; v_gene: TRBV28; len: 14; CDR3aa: CASSLDRGGYGYTF; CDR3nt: TGTGCCAGCAGTTTGGACAGGGGCGGCTATGGCTACACCTTC
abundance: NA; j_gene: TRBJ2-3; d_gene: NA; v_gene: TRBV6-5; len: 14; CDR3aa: CASSYVDNTDTQYF; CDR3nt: TGTGCCAGCAGTTACGTGGACAACACAGATACGCAGTATTTT